This T cell receptor beta chain was recorded in a study of Ad26.COV2.S vaccination and SARS-CoV-2 variants (dated by TCRdb to about 2021). Regarding the study in general: Vaccine-arm donors were drawn from COV1001, a multicentre, randomized, double-blind, placebo-controlled phase I-IIa trial of Ad26.COV2.S in healthy adults. Participants in the trial were split at random into five groups of five each, receiving low-dose or high-dose Ad26.COV2.S once or twice, or else placebo on both occasions. TCRbeta repertoire sequencing served as the tool for gauging how specific and how broad the SARS-CoV-2-reactive T cell receptors were following Ad26.COV2.S vaccination. Dosing of Ad26.COV2.S was intramuscular, at either 5x10^10 or 1x10^11 viral particles, delivered as one shot or as two shots spaced 56 days apart. Investigators remained blinded to trial group allocation during experiments and outcome assessment. A total of roughly 30 samples were included in the TCR-sequenced set, comprising approximately 20 Ad26.COV2.S vaccine recipients, 5 placebo recipients and 8 SARS-CoV-2 convalescent individuals.

The germline V gene provides CDR1 MNHEY and CDR2 SVGAGI. The CDR3 sequence holds 13 residues, the cysteine and phenylalanine included. Of the read, only the CDR3 DNA is kept; its 39 bases are in frame from base 1. At the junction V is shortened by 5 bases and J by 6 bases, with 13 bases in between. As concerns this clone: What antigen it recognizes has not been identified. Per-base qualities were not stored, and no clone one base away is much larger.

In light of the paper, this sample's treatment or condition label describes: roughly 19 received Ad26.COV2.S at low or high dose, single or two shots; about 5 received placebo; per-sample allocation not given. For vaccine and placebo recipients, the sequenced repertoires came from samples collected on day 63 after the first injection. In Cohort 1b, around 23 adults aged 18-55 years were enrolled at a single site in Boston, USA, between 29 July and 7 August 2020. As a vaccine, Ad26.COV2.S was a replication-incompetent adenovirus type 26 vector that expressed a prefusion-stabilized SARS-CoV-2 spike protein derived from the original Wuhan strain. On the study overall, not on this receptor specifically: Substantial breadth of spike-specific CD8+ and CD4+ T cell responses was reported after vaccination. The study was not powered to compare responses between vaccine doses or regimens. The authors noted that the TCR breadth and depth analyses may have underestimated total T cell responses. Spike-specific TCR breadth was higher in Ad26.COV2.S recipients than in placebo recipients (P = 0.0014). Non-spike TCR breadth was comparable between vaccine and placebo recipients, consistent with the vaccine containing only spike.

The immunoSEQ Assay was the method used to sequence TCRbeta CDR3 regions. After extraction, genomic DNA underwent amplification by bias-controlled multiplex PCR, followed by high-throughput sequencing. Turning to the authors' computational methods: Collapsing and filtering of sequences were performed to quantify the absolute abundance of each unique TCRbeta CDR3 region. T cell fraction was estimated by normalization of TCRbeta template counts to usable DNA, with usable DNA being measured through amplification of reference genes present in all nucleated cells. Repertoire TCRs were annotated as SARS-CoV-2-specific by exact matching of V gene, CDR3 amino acid sequence and J gene to a known reactive TCR set. The reference SARS-CoV-2 TCR set came from MIRA and was filtered for enrichment in COVID-19-positive ImmuneCODE repertoires, removing public or cross-reactive TCRs. Based on the MIRA antigens, annotated TCRs were further analysed at the level of specific ORF or position within ORF. Breadth was defined as annotated unique rearrangements over total unique productive rearrangements; depth was the summed frequency of those rearrangements. Two-sided Wilcoxon rank-sum tests were applied when comparing TCR breadth between groups. As stored in TCRdb, this immuneACCESS dataset retains in-frame rearrangements with V and J assigned. A fraction of the clones does not appear; measured against another copy, unresolved V genes explain less than half of the discrepancy, and the remainder lacks a known reason. The V and J calls and clone size were taken over from that table, and D and trimming were inferred from the DNA. The sample table shows a few hundred thousand clones, and about nine tenths are seen once. Together, the top ten hold roughly 3.1% of the sample.

The source material was peripheral blood, sampled in a trial of Ad26.COV2.S vaccine versus placebo. The TCR sequence derives from a person aged 18 to 65 who received the Ad26.COV2.S COVID-19 vaccine or a placebo. Rearrangement joined TRBV6-5 to TRBJ1-1; the best D guess is TRBD1, with 6 bases matching. The CDR3 protein: CASSLPGAPEAFF. The bases are TGTGCCAGCAGTCTCCCGGGGGCGCCTGAAGCTTTCTTT.